This TCR beta chain came from a study of control samples from healthy donors and cancer patients. The CDR3 covers 16 residues. Per the germline V gene, CDR1 is SEHNR and CDR2 is FQNEAQ (reference sequence). V gave up 2 bases and J gave up 0 bases, with 10 bases separating them. Produced via immunoSEQ multiplex PCR; TCRdb's table is partial and in-frame only. The data contain about 75,000 clones, around 94% of them seen just once; the ten biggest clones take up 6.2%. This chain links TRBV7-9 with TRBJ2-2, with D possibly matching TRBD1 (6 bases). The sequenced material came from blood. This TCR was sampled from a woman between 35 and 50 years old in good health. The CDR3 loop is CASSLLGGPNTGELFF. As DNA, the CDR3 is TGTGCCAGCAGCTTATTAGGGGGACCGAACACCGGGGAGCTGTTTTTT.